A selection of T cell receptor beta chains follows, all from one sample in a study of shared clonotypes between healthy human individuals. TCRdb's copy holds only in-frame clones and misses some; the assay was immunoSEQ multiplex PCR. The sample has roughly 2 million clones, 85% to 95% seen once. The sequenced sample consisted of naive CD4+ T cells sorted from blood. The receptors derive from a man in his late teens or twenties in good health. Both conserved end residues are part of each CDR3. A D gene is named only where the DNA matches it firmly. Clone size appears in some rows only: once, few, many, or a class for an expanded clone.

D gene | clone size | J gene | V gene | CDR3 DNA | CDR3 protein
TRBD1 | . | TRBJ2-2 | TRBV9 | TGTGCCAGCAGCCTAATAGGACAGGGGGCCGGGGAGCTGTTTTTT | CASSLIGQGAGELFF
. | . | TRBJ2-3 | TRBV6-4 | TGTGCCAGCAGTGACTCCCGGAATACAGATACGCAGTATTTT | CASSDSRNTDTQYF
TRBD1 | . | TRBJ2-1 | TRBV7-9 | TGTGCCAGCAGCTTAGTCTTCCGGGACAGGGAGGCCTACAATGAGCAGTTCTTC | CASSLVFRDREAYNEQFF
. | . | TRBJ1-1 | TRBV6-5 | TGTGCCAGCAGTTACGGGACTGCGAGAACTGAAGCTTTCTTT | CASSYGTARTEAFF
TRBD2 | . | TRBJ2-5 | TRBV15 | TGTGCCACCAGCAGAGGAGGAGCTAGCGGGGAAGAGACCCAGTACTTC | CATSRGGASGEETQYF
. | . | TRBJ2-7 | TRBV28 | TGTGCCAGCAGTTTGAGCAGTTACGAGCAGTACTTC | CASSLSSYEQYF
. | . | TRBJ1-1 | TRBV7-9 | TGTGCCAGCAGCAGCGGGGGGGCCACCGGGAGGACTGAAGCTTTCTTT | CASSSGGATGRTEAFF
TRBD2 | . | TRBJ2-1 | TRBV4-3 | TGCGCCAGCAGCCAAGAAGGACTAGCCGACAATGAGCAGTTCTTC | CASSQEGLADNEQFF
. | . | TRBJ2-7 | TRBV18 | TGTGCCAGCTCACCGGGGACCAGCTACGAGCAGTACTTC | CASSPGTSYEQYF
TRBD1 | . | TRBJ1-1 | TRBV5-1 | TGCGCCAGCAGCTTGGTAGGACAGGGGGCTCCAACTGAAGCTTTCTTT | CASSLVGQGAPTEAFF
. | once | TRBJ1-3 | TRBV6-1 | TGTGCCAGCAGTGAGGTGGGAGGACCAAACACCATATATTTT | CASSEVGGPNTIYF
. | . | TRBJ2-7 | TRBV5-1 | TGCGCCAGCAGCCCCGGGAGCCCAAGCTCCTACGAGCAGTACTTC | CASSPGSPSSYEQYF
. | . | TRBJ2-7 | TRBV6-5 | TGTGCCAGCAGCCTAGACAGTGGTGGGGAGCAGTACTTC | CASSLDSGGEQYF
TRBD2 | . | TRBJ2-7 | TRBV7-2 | TGTGCCAGCAGTTCTAGCGGTCTGGGGTACGAGCAGTACTTC | CASSSSGLGYEQYF
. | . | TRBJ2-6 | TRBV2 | TGTGCCAGCACCCAGGACAGAAACTCTGGGGCCAACGTCCTGACTTTC | CASTQDRNSGANVLTF
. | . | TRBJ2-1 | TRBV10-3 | TGTGCCATCAAGGGCGGGGCCGGGAGCTCCTACAATGAGCAGTTCTTC | CAIKGGAGSSYNEQFF
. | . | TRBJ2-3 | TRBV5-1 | TGCGCCAGCCGGGACGGGGGCACTTTAGTTGGTACGCAGTATTTT | CASRDGGTLVGTQYF
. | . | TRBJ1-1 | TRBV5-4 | TGTGCCAGCAGCTTATTTAGGGGCACTGAAGCTTTCTTT | CASSLFRGTEAFF
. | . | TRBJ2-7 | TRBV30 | TGTGCCGGCGGACCTCCTTGGGACTACGAGCAGTACTTC | CAGGPPWDYEQYF
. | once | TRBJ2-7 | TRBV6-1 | TGTGCCAGCAGGCCGCTGGGCCCCTCCTACGAGCAGTACTTC | CASRPLGPSYEQYF
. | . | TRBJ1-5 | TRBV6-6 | TGTGCCAGCAGTTACCCGGAAGAAAATCAGCCCCAGCATTTT | CASSYPEENQPQHF
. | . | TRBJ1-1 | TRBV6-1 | TGTGCCAGCAGGGGGTCTGAAGCTTTCTTT | CASRGSEAFF
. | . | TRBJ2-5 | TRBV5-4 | TGTGCCAGCAGCTTGGACCCGGGACACCAGTACCAAGAGACCCAGTACTTC | CASSLDPGHQYQETQYF
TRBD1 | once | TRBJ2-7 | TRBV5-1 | TGCGCCAGCTCCGGGGGGACAGGGAGAAACGAGCAGTACTTC | CASSGGTGRNEQYF
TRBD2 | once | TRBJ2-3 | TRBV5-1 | TGCGCCAGCAGCACCGGGACTAGCGGAACTAGCACAGATACGCAGTATTTT | CASSTGTSGTSTDTQYF